This TCR beta chain was captured by sequencing in a study of blood T cell repertoires in COVID-19. Study context: Samples taken during acute and convalescent COVID-19 were collected in the United States, Italy and Spain. The cDNA or gDNA used as material had been derived from T cells, B-cell-depleted T cells, or PBMCs.

The CDR3 contains 13 residues. V lost 0 bases, J lost 4 bases, and 7 bases lay in between. Germline V gene lookup returns CDR1 MNHNY and CDR2 SVGAGI (reference sequence). Authors' methods: Cell counts per sample came from amplifying reference gene primers. Sequencing used immunoSEQ multiplex PCR; TCRdb keeps in-frame clones, though not all of them. V, J and clone size were drawn from that table, and D and trimming were deduced from the DNA. The sample has about 200,000 clones; more than 75% are singletons. Seattle's cohort entered during active infection and was followed longitudinally. This chain joins TRBV6-6 and TRBJ2-7; D is unresolved. The source of this sequence is a person between 65 and 79 years old with COVID-19, enrolled during active disease. Sequencing was performed on peripheral blood. The CDR3 sequence: CASSYSVTYEQYF. The DNA for the CDR3 is TGTGCCAGCAGTTACTCAGTTACTTACGAGCAGTACTTC.